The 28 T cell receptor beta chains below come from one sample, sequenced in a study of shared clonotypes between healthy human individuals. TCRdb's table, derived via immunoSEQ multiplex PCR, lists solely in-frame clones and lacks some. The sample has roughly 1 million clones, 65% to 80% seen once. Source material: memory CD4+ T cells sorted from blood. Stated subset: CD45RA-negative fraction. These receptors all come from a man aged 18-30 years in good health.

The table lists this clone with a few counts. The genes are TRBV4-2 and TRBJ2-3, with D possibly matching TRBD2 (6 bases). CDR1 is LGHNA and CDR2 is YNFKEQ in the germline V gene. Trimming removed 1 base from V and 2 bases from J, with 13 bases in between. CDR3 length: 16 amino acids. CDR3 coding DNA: TGTGCCAGCAGCCAAGTCTCGCGGGGATTCACAGATACGCAGTATTTT. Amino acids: CASSQVSRGFTDTQYF.

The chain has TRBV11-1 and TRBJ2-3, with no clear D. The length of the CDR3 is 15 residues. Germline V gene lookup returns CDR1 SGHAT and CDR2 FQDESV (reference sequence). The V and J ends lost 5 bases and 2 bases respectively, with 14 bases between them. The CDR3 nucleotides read TGTGCCAGCAGCCTCTTCTCCGGGTACACAGATACGCAGTATTTT. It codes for CASSLFSGYTDTQYF.

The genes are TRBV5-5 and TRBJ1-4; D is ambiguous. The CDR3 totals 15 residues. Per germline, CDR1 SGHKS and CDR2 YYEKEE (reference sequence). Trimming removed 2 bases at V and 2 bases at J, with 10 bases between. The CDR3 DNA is TGTGCCAGCAGCTTAATTTACCGGACTAATGAAAAACTGTTTTTT. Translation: CASSLIYRTNEKLFF.

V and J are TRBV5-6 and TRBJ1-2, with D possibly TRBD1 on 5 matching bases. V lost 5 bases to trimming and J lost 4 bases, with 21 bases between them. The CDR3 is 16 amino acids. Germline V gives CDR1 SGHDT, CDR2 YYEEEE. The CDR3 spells CASRRDRDPMFYGYTF. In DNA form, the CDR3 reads TGTGCCAGCAGGCGGGACCGGGACCCTATGTTCTATGGCTACACCTTC.

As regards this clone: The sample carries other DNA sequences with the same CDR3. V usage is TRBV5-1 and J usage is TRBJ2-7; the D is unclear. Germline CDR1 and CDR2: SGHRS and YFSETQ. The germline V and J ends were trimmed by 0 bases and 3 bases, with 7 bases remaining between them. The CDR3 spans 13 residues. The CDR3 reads CASSLADGYEQYF. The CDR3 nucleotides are TGCGCCAGCAGCTTGGCCGACGGCTACGAGCAGTACTTC.

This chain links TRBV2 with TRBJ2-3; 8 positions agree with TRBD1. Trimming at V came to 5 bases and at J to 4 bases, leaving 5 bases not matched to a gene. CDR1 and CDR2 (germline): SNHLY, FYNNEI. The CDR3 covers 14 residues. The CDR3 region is CASSLDRAADTQYF. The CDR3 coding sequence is TGTGCCAGCAGTTTGGACAGGGCCGCAGATACGCAGTATTTT.

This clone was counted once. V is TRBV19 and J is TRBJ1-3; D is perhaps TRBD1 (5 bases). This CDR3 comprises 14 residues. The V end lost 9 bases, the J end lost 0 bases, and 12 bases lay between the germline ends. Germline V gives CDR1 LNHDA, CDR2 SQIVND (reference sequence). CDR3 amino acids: CASSTGLSGNTIYF. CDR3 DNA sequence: TGTGCCAGCTCGACGGGACTCTCTGGAAACACCATATATTTT.

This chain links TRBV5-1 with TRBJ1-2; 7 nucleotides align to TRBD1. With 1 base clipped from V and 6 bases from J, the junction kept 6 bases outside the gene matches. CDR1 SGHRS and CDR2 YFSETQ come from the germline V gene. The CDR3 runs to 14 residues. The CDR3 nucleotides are TGCGCCAGCAGCTTGACAGGGGATTACGATGGCTACACCTTC. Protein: CASSLTGDYDGYTF.

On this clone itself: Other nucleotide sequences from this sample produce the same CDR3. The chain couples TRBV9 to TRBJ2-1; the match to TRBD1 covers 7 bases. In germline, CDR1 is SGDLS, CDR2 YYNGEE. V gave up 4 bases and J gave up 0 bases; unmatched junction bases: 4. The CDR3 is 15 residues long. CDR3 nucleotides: TGTGCCAGCAGCCCACAGGGGAGCTCCTACAATGAGCAGTTCTTC. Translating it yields CASSPQGSSYNEQFF.

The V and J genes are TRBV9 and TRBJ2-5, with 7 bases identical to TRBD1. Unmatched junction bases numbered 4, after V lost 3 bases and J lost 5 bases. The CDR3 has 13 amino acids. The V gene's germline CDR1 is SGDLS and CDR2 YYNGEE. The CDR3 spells CASSGDRAETQYF. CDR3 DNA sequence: TGTGCCAGCAGCGGAGACAGGGCTGAGACCCAGTACTTC.

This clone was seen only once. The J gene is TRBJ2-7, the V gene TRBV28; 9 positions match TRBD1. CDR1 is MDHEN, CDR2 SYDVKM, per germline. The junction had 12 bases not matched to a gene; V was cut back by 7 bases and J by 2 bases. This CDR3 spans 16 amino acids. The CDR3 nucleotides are TGTGCCAGCACCCTGAAGATCGGGACAGGGCCCTACGAGCAGTACTTC. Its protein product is CASTLKIGTGPYEQYF.

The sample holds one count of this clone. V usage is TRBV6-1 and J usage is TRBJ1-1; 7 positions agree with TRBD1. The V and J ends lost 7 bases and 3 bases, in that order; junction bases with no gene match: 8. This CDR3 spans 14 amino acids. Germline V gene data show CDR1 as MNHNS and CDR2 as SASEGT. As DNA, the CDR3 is TGTGCCAGCACTGATACAGGGGAGGACACTGAAGCTTTCTTT. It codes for CASTDTGEDTEAFF.

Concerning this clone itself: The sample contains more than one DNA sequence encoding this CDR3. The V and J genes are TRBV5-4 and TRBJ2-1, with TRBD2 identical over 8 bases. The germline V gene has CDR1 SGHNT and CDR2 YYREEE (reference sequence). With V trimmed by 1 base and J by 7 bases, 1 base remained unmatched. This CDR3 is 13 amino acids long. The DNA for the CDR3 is TGTGCCAGCAGCTTGCCGGGAGGGAATGAGCAGTTCTTC. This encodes CASSLPGGNEQFF.

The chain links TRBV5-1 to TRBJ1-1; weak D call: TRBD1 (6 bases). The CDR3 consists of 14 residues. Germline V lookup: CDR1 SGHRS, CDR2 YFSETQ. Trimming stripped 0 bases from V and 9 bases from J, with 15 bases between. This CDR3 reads CASSLGQVNGKAFF. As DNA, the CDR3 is TGCGCCAGCAGCTTGGGACAGGTAAATGGAAAAGCTTTCTTT.

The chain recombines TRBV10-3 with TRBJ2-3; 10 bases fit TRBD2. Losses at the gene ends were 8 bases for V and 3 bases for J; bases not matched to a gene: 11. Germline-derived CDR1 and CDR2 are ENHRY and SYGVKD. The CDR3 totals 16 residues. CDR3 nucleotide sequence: TGTGCCATCCGGGCTAGCGGGGGCCCGGGGACAGATACGCAGTATTTT. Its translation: CAIRASGGPGTDTQYF.

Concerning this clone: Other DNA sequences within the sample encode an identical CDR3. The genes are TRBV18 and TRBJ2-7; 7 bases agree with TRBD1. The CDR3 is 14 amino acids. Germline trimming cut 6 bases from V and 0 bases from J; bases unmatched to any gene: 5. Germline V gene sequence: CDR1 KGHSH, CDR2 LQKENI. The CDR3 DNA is TGTGCCAGCTCCCCGAGACAGGGCTCCTACGAGCAGTACTTC. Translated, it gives CASSPRQGSYEQYF.

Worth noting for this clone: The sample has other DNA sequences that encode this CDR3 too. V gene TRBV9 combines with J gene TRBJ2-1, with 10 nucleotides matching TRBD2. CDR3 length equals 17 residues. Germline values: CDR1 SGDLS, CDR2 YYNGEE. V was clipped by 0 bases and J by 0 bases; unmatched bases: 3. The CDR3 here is CASSVGLAGASYNEQFF. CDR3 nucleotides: TGTGCCAGCAGCGTAGGGCTAGCGGGAGCCTCCTACAATGAGCAGTTCTTC. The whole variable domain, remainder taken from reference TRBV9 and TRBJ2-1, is DSGVTQTPKHLITATGQRVTLRCSPRSGDLSVYWYQQSLDQGLQFLIQYYNGEERAKGNILERFSAQQFPDLHSELNLSSLELGDSALYFCASSVGLAGASYNEQFFGPGTRLTVL.

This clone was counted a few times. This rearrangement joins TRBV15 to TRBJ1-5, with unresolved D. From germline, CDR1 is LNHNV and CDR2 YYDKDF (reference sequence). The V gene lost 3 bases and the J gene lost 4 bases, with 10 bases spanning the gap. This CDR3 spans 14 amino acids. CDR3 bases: TGTGCCACCAGCAGTGTGAATTATAATCAGCCCCAGCATTTT. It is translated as CATSSVNYNQPQHF.

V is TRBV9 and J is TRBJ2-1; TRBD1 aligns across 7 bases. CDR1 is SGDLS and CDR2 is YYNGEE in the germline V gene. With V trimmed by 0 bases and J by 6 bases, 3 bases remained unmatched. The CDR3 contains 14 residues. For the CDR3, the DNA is TGTGCCAGCAGCGTAGGTCACAGGGGCAATGAGCAGTTCTTC. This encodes CASSVGHRGNEQFF.

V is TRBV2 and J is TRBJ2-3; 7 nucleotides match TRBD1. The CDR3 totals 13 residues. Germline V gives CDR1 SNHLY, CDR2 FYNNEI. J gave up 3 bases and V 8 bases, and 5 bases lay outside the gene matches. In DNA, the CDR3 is TGTGCCAGCGACAGGGACATGACAGATACGCAGTATTTT. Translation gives CASDRDMTDTQYF.

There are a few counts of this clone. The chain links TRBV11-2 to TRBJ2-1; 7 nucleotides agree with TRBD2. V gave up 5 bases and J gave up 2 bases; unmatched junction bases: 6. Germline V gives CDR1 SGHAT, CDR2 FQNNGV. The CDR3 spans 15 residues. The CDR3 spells CASSQAGTTYNEQFF. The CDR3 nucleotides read TGTGCCAGCAGCCAGGCTGGGACTACCTACAATGAGCAGTTCTTC.

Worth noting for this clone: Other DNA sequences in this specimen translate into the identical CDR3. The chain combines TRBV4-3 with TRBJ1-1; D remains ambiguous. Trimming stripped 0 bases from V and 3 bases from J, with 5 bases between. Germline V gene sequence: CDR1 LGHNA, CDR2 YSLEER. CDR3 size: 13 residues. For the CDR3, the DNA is TGCGCCAGCAGCCAAGACGGAGACACTGAAGCTTTCTTT. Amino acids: CASSQDGDTEAFF.

CDR3: CAISESPGGGYTF. In DNA form, the CDR3 reads TGTGCCATCAGTGAGTCCCCCGGTGGTGGCTACACCTTC. The chain joins TRBV10-3 to TRBJ1-2; D not certain. The V gene's germline CDR1 is ENHRY and CDR2 SYGVKD. V was trimmed by 0 bases and J by 7 bases, leaving 9 bases between them. The CDR3 is 13 amino acids.

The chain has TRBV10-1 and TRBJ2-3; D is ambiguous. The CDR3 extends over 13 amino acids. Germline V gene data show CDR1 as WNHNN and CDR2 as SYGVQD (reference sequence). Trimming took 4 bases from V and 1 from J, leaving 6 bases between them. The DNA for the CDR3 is TGCGCCAGCAGTGGTCTAGGCACAGATACGCAGTATTTT. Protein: CASSGLGTDTQYF.

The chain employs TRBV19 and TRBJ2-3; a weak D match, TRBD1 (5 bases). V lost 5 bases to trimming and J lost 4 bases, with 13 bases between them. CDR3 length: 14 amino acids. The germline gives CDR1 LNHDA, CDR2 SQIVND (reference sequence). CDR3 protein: CASSWQGRSDTQYF. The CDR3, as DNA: TGTGCCAGTAGTTGGCAGGGTCGGTCAGATACGCAGTATTTT.

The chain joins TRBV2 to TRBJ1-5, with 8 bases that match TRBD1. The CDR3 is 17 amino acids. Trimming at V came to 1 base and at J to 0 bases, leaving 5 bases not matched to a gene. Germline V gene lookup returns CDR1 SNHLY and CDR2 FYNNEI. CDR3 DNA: TGTGCCAGCAGTGAAGAGGGGACAGGTTTTAGCAATCAGCCCCAGCATTTT. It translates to CASSEEGTGFSNQPQHF.

CDR3 sequence reads: CASSQETSGTEEETQYF. For the CDR3, the DNA is TGCGCCAGCAGCCAAGAAACTTCCGGGACAGAGGAAGAGACCCAGTACTTC. The chain links TRBV4-1 to TRBJ2-5; 7 bases are shared with TRBD1. The CDR3 spans 17 residues. With 0 bases clipped from V and 3 bases from J, the junction kept 10 bases outside the gene matches. Germline V gene sequence: CDR1 MGHRA, CDR2 YSYEKL.

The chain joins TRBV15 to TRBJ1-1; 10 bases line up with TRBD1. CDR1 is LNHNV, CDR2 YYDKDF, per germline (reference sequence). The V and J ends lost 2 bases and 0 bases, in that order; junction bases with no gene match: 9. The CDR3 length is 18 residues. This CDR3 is CATSRIPGQGILNTEAFF. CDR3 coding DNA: TGTGCCACCAGCAGAATACCGGGACAGGGGATCCTGAACACTGAAGCTTTCTTT.